This T cell receptor (beta chain) was found in a study of T-cell reconstitution after alpha-beta-depleted transplantation in children. Per germline, CDR1 PRHDT and CDR2 FYEKMQ (reference sequence). CDR3 size: 14 residues. The ends were cut back, 7 bases at V and 4 bases at J, with 16 bases in the middle. Unique molecular identifiers were used in preparing the TCRbeta library. TCRdb re-called the PCR reads with MiXCR, one entry per CDR3 protein. This sample has about 150,000 distinct CDR3 sequences, with around 10% found just once. This clonotype was observed many times. This receptor was identified in a female patient aged 2-10 years who had a stem cell transplant for congenital amegakaryocytic thrombocytopenia, so the T cells may come from the graft donor. This chain uses TRBV13 with TRBJ1-2; D might be TRBD1 (6 bases). This material consisted of PBMCs, mostly from graft donor cells, taken 180 days after TCRalphabeta/CD19-depleted stem cell transplant. The CDR3 reads CASKLRRGGYGYTF. CDR3 DNA: TGTGCCAGCAAATTACGCAGGGGAGGCTATGGCTACACCTTC.